This T cell receptor (beta chain) was captured in a study of T cell clonotyping in hematopoietic cell transplantation. Germline V gene lookup returns CDR1 GTSNPN and CDR2 SVGIG (reference sequence). Trimming removed 2 bases at V and 5 bases at J, with 12 bases between. The CDR3 is 13 residues long. Only in-frame clones appear in the TCRdb table, and some are missing; sequencing was by immunoSEQ multiplex PCR. The sample carries several thousand clones, 95% to 98% recorded once. Blood collection times were about day -28 and days 30, 100, 180 posttransplant. The specimen was peripheral blood mononuclear cells, collected 100 days after allogeneic stem cell transplant. V is TRBV30 and J is TRBJ1-1, with D possibly matching TRBD1 (5 bases). The sequence was collected from a male patient between 60 and 69 years old who had an allogeneic stem cell transplant from a related donor, so the T cells may come from the graft donor. Some clones in this sample may be carry-over from other donors' samples. The CDR3 region is CAWSRDFETEAFF. CDR3 sequence (DNA): TGTGCCTGGAGTAGGGACTTTGAAACTGAAGCTTTCTTT.